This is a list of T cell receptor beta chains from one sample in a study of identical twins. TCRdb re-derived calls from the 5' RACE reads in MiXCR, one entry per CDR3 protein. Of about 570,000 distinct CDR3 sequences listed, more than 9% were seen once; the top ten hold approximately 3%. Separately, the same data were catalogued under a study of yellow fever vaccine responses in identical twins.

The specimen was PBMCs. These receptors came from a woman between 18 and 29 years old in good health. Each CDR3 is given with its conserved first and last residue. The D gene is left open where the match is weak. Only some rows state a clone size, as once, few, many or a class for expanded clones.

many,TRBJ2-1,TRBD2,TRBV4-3,CASSLGLAPTDEQFF,TGCGCCAGCAGCCTCGGACTAGCGCCAACGGATGAGCAGTTCTTC
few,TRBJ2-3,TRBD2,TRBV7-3,CASSFLAGGKTDTQYF,TGTGCCAGCAGCTTCCTAGCGGGGGGGAAAACAGATACGCAGTATTTT
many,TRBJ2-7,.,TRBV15,CATSRDKLDSSEQYF,TGTGCCACCAGCAGAGATAAGTTGGACAGTAGCGAGCAGTACTTC
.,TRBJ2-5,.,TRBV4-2,CASSQESVGPRETQYF,TGTGCCAGCAGCCAAGAGAGCGTAGGGCCCCGAGAGACCCAGTACTTC
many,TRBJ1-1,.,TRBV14,CASSQEIGWAEAFF,TGTGCCAGCAGCCAAGAGATTGGGTGGGCTGAAGCTTTCTTT
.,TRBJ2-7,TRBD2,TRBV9,CASSVGPGGGKGEQYF,TGTGCCAGCAGCGTCGGCCCAGGCGGGGGGAAGGGGGAGCAGTACTTC
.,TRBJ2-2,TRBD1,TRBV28,CATQDRGRTGELFF,TGTGCCACCCAAGACAGGGGTCGCACCGGGGAGCTGTTTTTT
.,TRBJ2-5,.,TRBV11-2,CASSLDFWRESRETQYF,TGTGCCAGCAGCTTAGATTTCTGGAGGGAGTCTAGGGAGACCCAGTACTTC
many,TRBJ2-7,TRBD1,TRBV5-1,CASVGQENYEQYF,TGCGCCAGCGTAGGACAGGAGAACTACGAGCAGTACTTC
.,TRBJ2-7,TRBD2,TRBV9,CASSDGTNSYEQYF,TGTGCCAGCAGCGACGGGACTAACTCCTACGAGCAGTACTTC
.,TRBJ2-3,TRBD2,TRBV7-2,CASSLGGGGRPDTQYF,TGTGCCAGCAGCTTAGGCGGGGGGGGGCGCCCAGATACGCAGTATTTT
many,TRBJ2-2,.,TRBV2,CASTGNTLNTGELFF,TGTGCCAGCACGGGAAACACCTTGAACACCGGGGAGCTGTTTTTT
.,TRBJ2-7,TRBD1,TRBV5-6,CASSYWTGGDEQYF,TGTGCCAGCAGCTACTGGACAGGGGGCGACGAGCAGTACTTC
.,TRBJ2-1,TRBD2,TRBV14,CASSPTLAGPFHNEQFF,TGTGCCAGCAGCCCAACCTTAGCGGGACCGTTCCACAATGAGCAGTTCTTC
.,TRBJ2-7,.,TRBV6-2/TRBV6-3,CASSDVDSHRFYEQYF,TGTGCCAGCAGTGACGTCGACAGCCACCGGTTTTACGAGCAGTACTTC
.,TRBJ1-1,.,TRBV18,CASSPTGGGGEAFF,TGTGCCAGCTCACCTACGGGCGGTGGGGGTGAAGCTTTCTTT
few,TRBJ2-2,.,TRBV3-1,CASSQVRSTRTGELFF,TGTGCCAGCAGCCAAGTTCGTAGTACCCGCACCGGGGAGCTGTTTTTT
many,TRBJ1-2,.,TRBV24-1,CATSAGSWNYGYTF,TGTGCCACCAGTGCTGGCAGTTGGAACTATGGCTACACCTTC
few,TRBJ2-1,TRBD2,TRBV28,CASSFLKETSWSKNEQFF,TGTGCCAGCAGTTTCTTGAAGGAGACTAGCTGGTCAAAAAATGAGCAGTTCTTC
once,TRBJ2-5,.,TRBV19,CASSIAETQYF,TGTGCCAGTAGTATAGCGGAGACCCAGTACTTC
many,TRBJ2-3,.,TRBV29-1,CSATEGSISTDTQYF,TGCAGCGCCACGGAGGGCTCGATTTCCACAGATACGCAGTATTTT
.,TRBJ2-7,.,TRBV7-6,CASSIGQSSYEQYF,TGTGCCAGCAGCATAGGACAGAGCTCCTACGAGCAGTACTTC
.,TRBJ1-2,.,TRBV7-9,CASIKGGEGGYTF,TGTGCCAGCATCAAAGGAGGGGAGGGTGGCTACACCTTC
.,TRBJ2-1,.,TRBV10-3,CATLGRSSYNEQFF,TGTGCCACCTTGGGACGGAGCTCCTACAATGAGCAGTTCTTC